Each of the 6 T cell receptor beta chains below was sequenced from the same sample in a study of cytotoxic CD8 clonotypes in ibrutinib-treated CLL. Assay: immunoSEQ multiplex PCR; the TCRdb copy retains only in-frame clones and omits some. The sample lists some 200,000 clones, 75% to 80% occurring once. The sample here was PBMCs, taken after 12 months of ibrutinib treatment. The receptors here all came from a human donor with chronic lymphocytic leukemia.

The rearrangement uses TRBV5-1 and TRBJ2-7; D is possibly TRBD1 or TRBD2 (5 bases each). Germline V gene data show CDR1 as SGHRS and CDR2 as YFSETQ. This CDR3 is built from 13 residues. V was shortened by 0 bases and J by 7 bases, with 11 bases between the two germline ends. CDR3 region: CASSLGGVLEQYF. DNA of the CDR3: TGCGCCAGCAGCTTGGGAGGGGTTTTAGAGCAGTACTTC.

The J gene is TRBJ1-3, the V gene TRBV27; D gene ambiguous. CDR3 length: 12 residues. Trimming stripped 6 bases from V and 10 bases from J, with 13 bases between. The germline V gene has CDR1 MNHEY and CDR2 SMNVEV (reference sequence). CDR3 coding DNA: TGTGCCAGCAGCCTAACCCGTGGGACCATATATTTT. Translating gives CASSLTRGTIYF.

V and J are TRBV15 and TRBJ2-3; 10 nucleotides line up with TRBD2. Germline values: CDR1 LNHNV, CDR2 YYDKDF (reference sequence). V dropped 3 bases and J dropped 2; count of bases not matched to a gene: 2. This CDR3 region has 15 residues. The CDR3 DNA reads TGTGCCACCAGCAGTGGACTAGCGGTCACAGATACGCAGTATTTT. Protein product: CATSSGLAVTDTQYF.

The V call is TRBV2, the J call TRBJ2-3; 8 bases line up with TRBD2. V shed 1 base and J 5 bases; nucleotides not matched to a gene: 8. CDR3 length equals 16 residues. CDR1 is SNHLY, CDR2 FYNNEI, per germline. The CDR3, as DNA: TGTGCCAGCAGTGAAGTCTGGACTAGCAGTAGAGATACGCAGTATTTT. As protein: CASSEVWTSSRDTQYF.

The chain joins TRBV25-1 to TRBJ1-2; 7 nucleotides match TRBD1. The CDR3 runs 15 residues. CDR1 is MGHDK, CDR2 SYGVNS, per germline. V was clipped by 1 base and J by 5 bases; unmatched bases: 7. The CDR3 DNA sequence: TGTGCCAGCAGTGAATTGTGGCAGGGGGATTATGGCTACACCTTC. Its protein is CASSELWQGDYGYTF.

V is TRBV4-2 and J is TRBJ2-1; 9 nucleotides agree with TRBD2. CDR3 length equals 16 residues. Germline V gene sequence: CDR1 LGHNA, CDR2 YNFKEQ. With 3 bases clipped from V and 6 bases from J, the junction kept 9 bases outside the gene matches. DNA for the CDR3: TGTGCCAGCAGCCACGGCGCAGCGGGGGGCCCCAATGAGCAGTTCTTC. Translating gives CASSHGAAGGPNEQFF.